A few counts support the clone carrying this TCR beta chain. Its antigen is not known. TCRdb keeps only in-frame clones here, not all; method: immunoSEQ multiplex PCR. The data hold about 58,000 clones, with 90% observed a single time. This entry belongs to a study of cytomegalovirus exposure and HLA in healthy donors. Study overall: The approximately 110 validation repertoires, a later analysis reported, used the same platform as the 600 to 700 first-cohort repertoires. The study, taken as a whole, reports: Specificity for CMV antigens was confirmed in vitro for a few of the CMV-associated chains. The study recorded more than 150 TCR beta chains that were cytomegalovirus-associated.

Germline assignment: CDR1 SGHVS and CDR2 FNYEAQ. V lost 1 base and J 5 bases, leaving 11 bases between the germline ends. This CDR3 is 14 amino acids long. The sample was PBMCs. This chain joins TRBV7-6 and TRBJ2-5, with D unresolved. This receptor was taken from a man aged 18 to 35 in good health and CMV-seronegative. CDR3: CASSLDLVAETQYF. In DNA, the CDR3 is TGTGCCAGCAGCTTAGATTTGGTCGCGGAGACCCAGTACTTC. Supplemented by reference TRBV7-6 and TRBJ2-5, the full variable domain reads GAGVSQSPRYKVTKRGQDVALRCDPISGHVSLYWYRQALGQGPEFLTYFNYEAQQDKSGLPNDRFSAERPEGSISTLTIQRTEQRDSAMYRCASSLDLVAETQYFGPGTRLLVL.